A selection of T cell receptor beta chains follows, all from one sample in a study of control samples from healthy donors and cancer patients. TCRdb keeps only in-frame clones here, not all; method: immunoSEQ multiplex PCR. The data hold around 75,000 clones, with over 75% observed a single time. Sequencing used blood. These receptors were taken from a man aged 45-65 years in good health. Both conserved end residues are part of each CDR3. The D gene is left open where the match is weak. Size is omitted from some rows. Given values are once, few, many or a class for expanded clones.

V gene: TRBV7-9; D gene: NA; clone size: many; J gene: TRBJ1-2; CDR3 DNA: TGTGCCAGCAGCTTAGCACAGGGCTATGGCTACACCTTC; CDR3 protein: CASSLAQGYGYTF
V gene: TRBV5-1; D gene: NA; clone size: NA; J gene: TRBJ2-1; CDR3 DNA: TGCGCCAGCAGCTTGGGGGGGCCGTCAGGGACCAATGAGCAGTTCTTC; CDR3 protein: CASSLGGPSGTNEQFF
V gene: TRBV5-1; D gene: NA; clone size: NA; J gene: TRBJ1-1; CDR3 DNA: TGCGCCAGCAGCCTTTCACCTTCGAACACTGAAGCTTTCTTT; CDR3 protein: CASSLSPSNTEAFF
V gene: TRBV24-1; D gene: NA; clone size: NA; J gene: TRBJ2-1; CDR3 DNA: TGTGCCACCAGTGATCCCTCCGGGACTTCCTACAATGAGCAGTTCTTC; CDR3 protein: CATSDPSGTSYNEQFF
V gene: TRBV7-6; D gene: TRBD2; clone size: NA; J gene: TRBJ2-3; CDR3 DNA: TGTGCCAGCAGCTTCCTAGCGGGAGGGCCGTGGGATACGCAGTATTTT; CDR3 protein: CASSFLAGGPWDTQYF
V gene: TRBV6-5; D gene: TRBD1; clone size: NA; J gene: TRBJ1-4; CDR3 DNA: TGTGCCAGCAGTTTAACAGGGGGTCTGGGAAAACTGTTTTTT; CDR3 protein: CASSLTGGLGKLFF
V gene: TRBV10-1; D gene: NA; clone size: NA; J gene: TRBJ2-2; CDR3 DNA: TGCGCCAGCCAGGGCGGGCGGAACACCGGGGAGCTGTTTTTT; CDR3 protein: CASQGGRNTGELFF
V gene: TRBV9; D gene: TRBD2; clone size: NA; J gene: TRBJ2-4; CDR3 DNA: TGTGCCAGCAGCGTAGATGCGGGAGGTCTTGTCAAAAACATTCAGTACTTC; CDR3 protein: CASSVDAGGLVKNIQYF
V gene: TRBV30; D gene: NA; clone size: NA; J gene: TRBJ2-2; CDR3 DNA: TGTGCCTTGAAACCTGACACCGGGGAGCTGTTTTTT; CDR3 protein: CALKPDTGELFF
V gene: TRBV10-3; D gene: NA; clone size: NA; J gene: TRBJ1-4; CDR3 DNA: TGTGCCATCAGTGAGTTTGGCTTGGATCGGGAAAAACTGTTTTTT; CDR3 protein: CAISEFGLDREKLFF
V gene: TRBV6-2/TRBV6-3; D gene: NA; clone size: NA; J gene: TRBJ1-1; CDR3 DNA: TGTGCCACCAGATACCTTAGGGCTGAAGCTTTCTTT; CDR3 protein: CATRYLRAEAFF
V gene: TRBV6-5; D gene: NA; clone size: NA; J gene: TRBJ1-3; CDR3 DNA: TGTGCCAGCAGTTTTGGGCACACCATATATTTT; CDR3 protein: CASSFGHTIYF
V gene: TRBV4-3; D gene: TRBD2; clone size: once; J gene: TRBJ2-5; CDR3 DNA: TGCGCCAGCAGCCAAGAGTTTGGACTAGCGAGAAGAGGGGGTTTCGAGACCCAGTACTTC; CDR3 protein: CASSQEFGLARRGGFETQYF
V gene: TRBV9; D gene: TRBD1; clone size: NA; J gene: TRBJ1-5; CDR3 DNA: TGTGCCAGCAGCTACAGGGGGACCGCGGATCAAAAACAGCATTTT; CDR3 protein: CASSYRGTADQKQHF
V gene: TRBV5-4; D gene: NA; clone size: few; J gene: TRBJ1-1; CDR3 DNA: TGTGCCAGCACGATCGGGGGAGGAAACACTGAAGCTTTCTTT; CDR3 protein: CASTIGGGNTEAFF